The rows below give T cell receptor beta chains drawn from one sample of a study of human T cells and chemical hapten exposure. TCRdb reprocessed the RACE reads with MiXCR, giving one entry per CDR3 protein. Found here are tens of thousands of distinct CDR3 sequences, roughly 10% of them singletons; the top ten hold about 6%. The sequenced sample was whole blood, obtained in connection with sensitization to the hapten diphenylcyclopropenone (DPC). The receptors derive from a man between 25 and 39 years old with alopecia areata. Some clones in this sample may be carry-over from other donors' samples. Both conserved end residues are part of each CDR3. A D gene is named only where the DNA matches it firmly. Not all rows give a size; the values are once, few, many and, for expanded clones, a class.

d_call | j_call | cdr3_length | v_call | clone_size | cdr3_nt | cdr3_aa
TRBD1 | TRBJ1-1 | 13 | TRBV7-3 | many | TGTGCCAGCAGCTTCAGCCCAGACAGGGCCGCTTTCTTT | CASSFSPDRAAFF
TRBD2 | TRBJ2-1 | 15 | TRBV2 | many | TGTGCCAGCAGGATTGGAGCGGGAGGTTACAATGAGCAGTTCTTC | CASRIGAGGYNEQFF
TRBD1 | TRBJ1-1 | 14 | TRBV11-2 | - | TGTGCCAGCAGCTTAGAGGGACAGGGTTCCGAAGCTTTCTTT | CASSLEGQGSEAFF
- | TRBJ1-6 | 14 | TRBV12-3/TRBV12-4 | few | TGTGCCAGCACCCCAAGTCGGGCATGGTCACCCCTCCACTTT | CASTPSRAWSPLHF
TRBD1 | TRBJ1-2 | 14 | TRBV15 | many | TGTGCCACCAGCAGAGGACAGGGGGGATATGGCTACACCTTC | CATSRGQGGYGYTF
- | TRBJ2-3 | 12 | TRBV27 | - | TGTGCCAGCAGTCGACCCGCAGATACGCAGTATTTT | CASSRPADTQYF
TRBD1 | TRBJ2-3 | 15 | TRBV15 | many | TGTGCCACCAGCCGCTCACAGGGGTCTACAGATACGCAGTATTTT | CATSRSQGSTDTQYF
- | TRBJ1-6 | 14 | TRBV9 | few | TGTGCCAGCAGTGCTACAGCAACCTATTCACCCCTCCACTTT | CASSATATYSPLHF
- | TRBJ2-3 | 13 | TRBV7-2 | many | TGTGCCAGCAGCTTCGAAGGAATTGATACGCAGTATTTT | CASSFEGIDTQYF
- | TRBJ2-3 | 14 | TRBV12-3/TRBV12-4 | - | TGTGCCAGCAGTTTAGCGCTAGGGGCAGATACGCAGTATTTT | CASSLALGADTQYF
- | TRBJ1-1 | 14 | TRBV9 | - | TGTGCCAGCAGCCGACGACGGACGCCTGGTGAAGCTTTCTTT | CASSRRRTPGEAFF
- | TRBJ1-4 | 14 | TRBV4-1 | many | TGCGCCAGCAGCCAAGAACGCACCAATGAAAAACTGTTTTTT | CASSQERTNEKLFF
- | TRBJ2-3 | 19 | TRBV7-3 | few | TGTGCCAGCAGCCCCGTGGGCGTGCGGCAGAGAGGAAGCACAGATACGCAGTATTTT | CASSPVGVRQRGSTDTQYF
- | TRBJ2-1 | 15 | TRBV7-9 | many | TGTGCCAGCAGCATTGGTCCCGCGGGATACAATGAGCAGTTCTTC | CASSIGPAGYNEQFF
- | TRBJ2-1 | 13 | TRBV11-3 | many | TGTGCCAGCAGCTCTCCTATCTCCAATGAGCAGTTCTTC | CASSSPISNEQFF
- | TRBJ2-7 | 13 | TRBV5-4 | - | TGTGCCAGCAGCACGCAGGGACCCTACGAGCAGTACTTC | CASSTQGPYEQYF
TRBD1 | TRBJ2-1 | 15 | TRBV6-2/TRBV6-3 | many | TGTGCCAGCAGTTCATGGACAGGGAACTACAATGAGCAGTTCTTC | CASSSWTGNYNEQFF
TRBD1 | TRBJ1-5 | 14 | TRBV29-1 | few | TGCAGCGTTGACGGGACAGGAGACAATCAGCCCCAGCATTTT | CSVDGTGDNQPQHF
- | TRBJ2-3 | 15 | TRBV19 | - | TGTGCCAGTAGTTCCGGGCGGGGCACCACAGATACGCAGTATTTT | CASSSGRGTTDTQYF
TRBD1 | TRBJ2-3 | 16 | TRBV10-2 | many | TGCGCCAGCAGTGAAAAGAGGGGGCTCAGCACAGATACGCAGTATTTT | CASSEKRGLSTDTQYF
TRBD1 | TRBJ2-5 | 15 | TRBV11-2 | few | TGTGCCAGCAGCTTTGACAGGGGGCGCACGGAGACCCAGTACTTC | CASSFDRGRTETQYF
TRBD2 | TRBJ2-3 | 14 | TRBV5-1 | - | TGCGCCAGCAGCCCCCTAGCGGGAGTAGATACGCAGTATTTT | CASSPLAGVDTQYF